These 10 T cell receptor beta chains were all obtained from the same sample, sequenced in a study of cytomegalovirus exposure and HLA in healthy donors. The PCR used 60 Vbeta and 13 Jbeta primers. Profiled with immunoSEQ multiplex PCR; TCRdb holds only in-frame clones, not every one. Here the sample spans 130,000 or so clones, approximately 76% being singletons. The specimen was PBMCs. Every receptor here comes from a man aged 40-49 years in good health and CMV-seronegative.

This clone has a handful of counts. J is TRBJ2-3 and V is TRBV5-1, with 7 bases identical to TRBD2. CDR1 is SGHRS and CDR2 is YFSETQ in the germline V gene. After removal of 0 bases from V and 6 bases from J, the junction contained 10 bases not matched to a gene. This CDR3 is built from 16 residues. The CDR3 loop is CASSLAPAGTMDTQYF. The CDR3 DNA reads as TGCGCCAGCAGCTTGGCACCGGCGGGGACTATGGATACGCAGTATTTT. The full variable domain, with the rest looked up from reference TRBV5-1 and TRBJ2-3, is KAGVTQTPRYLIKTRGQQVTLSCSPISGHRSVSWYQQTPGQGLQFLFEYFSETQRNKGNFPGRFSGRQFSNSRSEMNVSTLELGDSALYLCASSLAPAGTMDTQYFGPGTRLTVL.

This clone came up many times. The chain carries TRBV28 and TRBJ2-7, with D hard to call. Germline V gene lookup returns CDR1 MDHEN and CDR2 SYDVKM. The CDR3 has 13 amino acids. Trimming took off 3 bases at V and 3 bases at J, with 9 bases between the two ends. CDR3 sequence reads: CASSFELYYEQYF. The CDR3 nucleotides read TGTGCCAGCAGTTTTGAGTTATACTACGAGCAGTACTTC.

The rearrangement joins TRBV7-9 to TRBJ1-4; D is uncertain. The CDR3 runs to 14 residues. V gave up 2 bases and J gave up 6 bases, with 10 bases separating them. Germline-derived CDR1 and CDR2 are SEHNR and FQNEAQ (reference sequence). The CDR3 sequence: CASSLTANDEKLFF. CDR3 nucleotides: TGTGCCAGCAGCTTAACAGCAAACGATGAAAAACTGTTTTTT.

The gene calls are TRBV10-3 and TRBJ2-1; D may be TRBD2 (6 bases). Trimming removed 0 bases from V and 3 bases from J, with 15 bases in between. The CDR3 is 17 amino acids. Germline V gene sequence: CDR1 ENHRY, CDR2 SYGVKD. The CDR3 is CAISESVSGTFYNEQFF. The CDR3 DNA follows: TGTGCCATCAGTGAGTCCGTTAGCGGAACCTTCTACAATGAGCAGTTCTTC.

The chain employs TRBV7-9 and TRBJ1-1; TRBD1 aligns across 8 bases. CDR1 is SEHNR and CDR2 is FQNEAQ in the germline V gene (reference sequence). With V trimmed by 4 bases and J by 7 bases, 11 bases remained unmatched. This CDR3 is 15 amino acids long. DNA of the CDR3: TGTGCCAGCAGCTCGATCGACAGGGGTACAAGTGAAGCTTTCTTT. It yields the protein CASSSIDRGTSEAFF.

This chain uses TRBV5-4 with TRBJ1-2, with 9 bases that match TRBD1. The CDR3 extends over 15 amino acids. Germline CDR1 and CDR2: SGHNT and YYREEE (reference sequence). The trim removed 0 bases at V and 4 bases at J, leaving 4 bases unmatched. The CDR3 loop is CASSLGDREVYGYTF. In DNA form, the CDR3 reads TGTGCCAGCAGCTTGGGGGACAGGGAGGTCTATGGCTACACCTTC.

The chain joins TRBV2 to TRBJ2-7, with D perhaps matching TRBD1 (5 bases). Trimming took 6 bases from V and 7 from J, leaving 13 bases between them. From germline, CDR1 is SNHLY and CDR2 FYNNEI. This CDR3 contains 12 residues. The CDR3 nucleotides are TGTGCCAGCAGGGCGGTCAGGGTTGAGCAGTACTTC. Amino acids: CASRAVRVEQYF.

The CDR3 nucleotides read TGTGCCAGCAATCAACCCCCGGACAGGAGAACCCCCTACGAGCAGTACTTC. Translation: CASNQPPDRRTPYEQYF. The chain has TRBV5-8 and TRBJ2-7; 7 nucleotides match TRBD1. Germline CDR1 is SGHTS and CDR2 is YDEGEE. The V gene end was trimmed by 6 bases and the J gene end by 2 bases; junction bases not matched to a gene: 17. The CDR3 contains 17 residues.

This clone turned up a few times. This chain links TRBV19 with TRBJ2-7; TRBD2 matches 7 bases. V lost 3 bases and J lost 3; bases outside the gene matches: 5. Germline V lookup: CDR1 LNHDA, CDR2 SQIVND (reference sequence). This CDR3 comprises 14 residues. CDR3 sequence reads: CASSIGGNSYEQYF. The DNA of the CDR3 is TGTGCCAGTAGTATCGGGGGGAACAGCTACGAGCAGTACTTC.

The chain carries TRBV11-2 and TRBJ2-1; 8 bases match TRBD2. The germline V gene has CDR1 SGHAT and CDR2 FQNNGV. This CDR3 is built from 17 residues. J gave up 3 bases and V 5 bases, and 12 bases lay outside the gene matches. The CDR3 loop is CASSPPGGQRGYNEQFF. DNA for the CDR3: TGTGCCAGCAGCCCCCCGGGGGGGCAACGGGGCTACAATGAGCAGTTCTTC.